This record looks at one T cell receptor beta chain sequence and its context. Germline CDR1 and CDR2: SGHRS and YFSETQ. J gave up 10 bases and V 0 bases, and 7 bases lay outside the gene matches. The CDR3 runs to 15 residues. This specimen comes from a study of Ad26.COV2.S vaccination and SARS-CoV-2 variants. This table comes from immunoSEQ multiplex PCR, and its TCRdb copy is limited to in-frame clones, with some not included. This table holds approximately 410,000 clones, around nine tenths found once. Treatment: 19 received Ad26.COV2.S at low or high dose, single or two shots; a few received placebo; per-sample allocation not given. Repertoires come from day 63 after the first vaccine or placebo injection. An Ad26 vector expressing Wuhan-strain SARS-CoV-2 spike constituted the vaccine.

This clonotype originated in a person aged 18 to 59 who received the Ad26.COV2.S COVID-19 vaccine or a placebo. The specimen was peripheral blood, collected in a trial of Ad26.COV2.S vaccine versus placebo. V gene TRBV5-1 combines with J gene TRBJ2-1, with 10 positions matching TRBD2. DNA for the CDR3: TGCGCCAGCAGCTTGGAAACTAGCGGGGTGGAGGAGCAGTTCTTC. It encodes CASSLETSGVEEQFF.